Following are 5 T cell receptor beta chains from one sample sequenced in a study of T-cell memory formation after mild COVID-19. In TCRdb, the 5' RACE reads were re-called with MiXCR into one record per CDR3 protein. The sample contains about 500,000 distinct CDR3 sequences, approximately 20% of which appear only once. Source material: PBMCs or a T cell subset sorted from them (not recorded which). Every receptor here comes from an adult woman who had mild COVID-19 (a few samples of this study predate the infection). Cell type and time point are not known.

This chain joins TRBV4-1 and TRBJ2-7; D ambiguous. V lost 0 bases and J 3 bases, leaving 6 bases between the germline ends. The CDR3 extends over 13 amino acids. CDR1 MGHRA and CDR2 YSYEKL come from the germline V gene. Written as DNA, the CDR3 is TGCGCCAGCAGCCAAGAATCAGGCTACGAGCAGTACTTC. Encoded protein: CASSQESGYEQYF.

This clonotype appeared a few times. The gene calls are TRBV2 and TRBJ2-7, with 8 bases fitting TRBD1. Per the germline V gene, CDR1 is SNHLY and CDR2 is FYNNEI. The V segment lost 2 bases and the J segment 3 bases; nucleotides outside the gene matches: 3. The CDR3 has 14 residues. CDR3 in amino acids: CASSETGGFYEQYF. CDR3 nucleotides: TGTGCCAGCAGTGAAACAGGGGGGTTCTACGAGCAGTACTTC.

V usage is TRBV29-1 and J usage is TRBJ1-2; D is unresolved. Germline loops: CDR1 SQVTM, CDR2 ANQGSEA. V gave up 5 bases and J gave up 2 bases, with 12 bases separating them. The CDR3 spans 13 residues. The CDR3 DNA reads as TGCAGCGTTACTGACGGGAAAAACTATGGCTACACCTTC. This sequence encodes CSVTDGKNYGYTF.

This rearrangement joins TRBV7-6 to TRBJ1-1; D gene uncertain. Trimming shortened V by 0 bases and J by 4 bases, and 18 bases separated the two germline ends. This CDR3 spans 17 amino acids. The V gene's germline CDR1 is SGHVS and CDR2 FNYEAQ. The CDR3: CASSLAKYPRLGTEAFF. The CDR3 DNA reads TGTGCCAGCAGCTTAGCGAAATACCCCAGGCTGGGCACTGAAGCTTTCTTT.

The chain couples TRBV5-6 to TRBJ2-2; D call uncertain. The CDR3 is 15 amino acids. V lost 3 bases and J lost 4, with 13 bases in between. Germline-derived CDR1 and CDR2 are SGHDT and YYEEEE. CDR3 sequence (DNA): TGTGCCAGCAGCTCCAGGAGACCGGCCACCGGGGAGCTGTTTTTT. Translation gives CASSSRRPATGELFF.